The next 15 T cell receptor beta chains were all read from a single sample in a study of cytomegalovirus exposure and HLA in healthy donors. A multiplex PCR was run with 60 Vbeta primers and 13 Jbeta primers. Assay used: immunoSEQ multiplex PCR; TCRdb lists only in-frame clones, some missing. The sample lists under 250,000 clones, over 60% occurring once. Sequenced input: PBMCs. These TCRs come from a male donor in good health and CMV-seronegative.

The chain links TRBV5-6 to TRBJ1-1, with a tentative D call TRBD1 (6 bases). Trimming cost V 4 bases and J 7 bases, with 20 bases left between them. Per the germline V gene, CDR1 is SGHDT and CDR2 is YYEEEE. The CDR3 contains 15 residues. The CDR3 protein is CASSPTGQGVIEAFF. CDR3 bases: TGTGCCAGCAGCCCGACAGGCCAGGGAGTAATTGAAGCTTTCTTT.

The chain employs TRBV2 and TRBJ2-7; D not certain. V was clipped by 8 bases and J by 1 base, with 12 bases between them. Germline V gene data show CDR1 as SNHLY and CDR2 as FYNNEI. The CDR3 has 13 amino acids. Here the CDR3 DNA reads TGTGCCAGCGAGAATGGTGAATCCTACGAGCAGTACTTC. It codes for CASENGESYEQYF.

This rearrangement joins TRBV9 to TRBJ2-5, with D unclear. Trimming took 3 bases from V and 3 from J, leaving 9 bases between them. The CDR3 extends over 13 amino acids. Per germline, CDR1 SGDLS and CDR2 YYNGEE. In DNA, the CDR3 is TGTGCCAGCAGCGCCAGGTTGGAAGAGACCCAGTACTTC. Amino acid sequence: CASSARLEETQYF. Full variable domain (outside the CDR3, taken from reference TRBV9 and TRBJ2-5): DSGVTQTPKHLITATGQRVTLRCSPRSGDLSVYWYQQSLDQGLQFLIQYYNGEERAKGNILERFSAQQFPDLHSELNLSSLELGDSALYFCASSARLEETQYFGPGTRLLVL.

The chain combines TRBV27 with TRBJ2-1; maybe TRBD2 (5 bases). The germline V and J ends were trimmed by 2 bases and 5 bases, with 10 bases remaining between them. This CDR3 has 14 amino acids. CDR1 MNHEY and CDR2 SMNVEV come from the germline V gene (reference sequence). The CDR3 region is CASSLGGSNNEQFF. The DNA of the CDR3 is TGTGCCAGCAGTTTAGGCGGGTCTAACAATGAGCAGTTCTTC.

CDR3 nucleotide sequence: TGTGCCAGCAGCTATACGACAGGCACCAATCAGCCCCAGCATTTT. The encoded protein is CASSYTTGTNQPQHF. The gene calls are TRBV11-2 and TRBJ1-5, with D possibly matching TRBD1 (6 bases). V shed 4 bases and J shed 3 bases, with 13 bases lying between them. Germline V gene lookup returns CDR1 SGHAT and CDR2 FQNNGV. The CDR3 sequence is 15 residues long. Full variable domain (missing parts from reference TRBV11-2 and TRBJ1-5): EAGVAQSPRYKIIEKRQSVAFWCNPISGHATLYWYQQILGQGPKLLIQFQNNGVVDDSQLPKDRFSAERLKGVDSTLKIQPAKLEDSAVYLCASSYTTGTNQPQHFGDGTRLSIL.

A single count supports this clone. CDR3 residues: CASSQGPAGDRDEQFF. DNA of the CDR3: TGTGCCAGCAGCCAAGGTCCGGCGGGAGATAGGGATGAGCAGTTCTTC. This chain connects TRBV4-2 to TRBJ2-1; 7 nucleotides line up with TRBD2. This CDR3 has 16 residues. The J segment lost 8 bases and the V segment lost 1 base, leaving 11 bases of the junction unmatched. Germline-derived CDR1 and CDR2 are LGHNA and YNFKEQ.

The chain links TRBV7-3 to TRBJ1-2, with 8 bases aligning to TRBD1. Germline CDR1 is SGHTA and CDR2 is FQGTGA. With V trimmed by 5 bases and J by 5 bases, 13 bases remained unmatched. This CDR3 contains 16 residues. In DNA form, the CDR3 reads TGTGCCAGCAGCATAAGGGACAGGAGATACTCTTATGGCTACACCTTC. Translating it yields CASSIRDRRYSYGYTF.

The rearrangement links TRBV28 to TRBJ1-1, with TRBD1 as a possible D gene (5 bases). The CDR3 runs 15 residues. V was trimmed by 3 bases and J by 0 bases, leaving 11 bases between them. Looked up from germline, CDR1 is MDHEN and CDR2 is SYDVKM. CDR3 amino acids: CASSFQGDMNTEAFF. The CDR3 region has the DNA TGTGCCAGCAGTTTCCAAGGGGATATGAACACTGAAGCTTTCTTT.

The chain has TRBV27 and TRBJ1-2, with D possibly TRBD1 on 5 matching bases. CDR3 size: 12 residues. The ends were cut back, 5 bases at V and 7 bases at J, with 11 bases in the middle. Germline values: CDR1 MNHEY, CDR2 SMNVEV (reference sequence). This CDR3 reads CASSPQGRGYTF. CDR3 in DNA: TGTGCCAGCAGTCCTCAGGGTCGTGGCTACACCTTC.

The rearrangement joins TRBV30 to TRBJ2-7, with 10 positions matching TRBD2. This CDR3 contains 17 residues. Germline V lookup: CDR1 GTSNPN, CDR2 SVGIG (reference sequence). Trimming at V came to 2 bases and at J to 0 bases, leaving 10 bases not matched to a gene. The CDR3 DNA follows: TGTGCCTGGAGTCCCTTGGGACTAGCGCCTAGCTCCTACGAGCAGTACTTC. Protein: CAWSPLGLAPSSYEQYF.

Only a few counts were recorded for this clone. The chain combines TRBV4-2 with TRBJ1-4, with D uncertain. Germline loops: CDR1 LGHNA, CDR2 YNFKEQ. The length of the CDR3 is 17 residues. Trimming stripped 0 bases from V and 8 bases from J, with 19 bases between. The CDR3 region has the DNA TGTGCCAGCAGCCAAGATGGCAGGTCGGTCGGTGGGGAAAAACTGTTTTTT. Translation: CASSQDGRSVGGEKLFF.

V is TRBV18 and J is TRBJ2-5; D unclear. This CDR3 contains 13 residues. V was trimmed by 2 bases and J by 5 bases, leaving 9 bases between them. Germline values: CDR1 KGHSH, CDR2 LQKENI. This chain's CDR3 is CASSPSVVETQYF. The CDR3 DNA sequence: TGTGCCAGCTCACCATCCGTAGTTGAGACCCAGTACTTC.

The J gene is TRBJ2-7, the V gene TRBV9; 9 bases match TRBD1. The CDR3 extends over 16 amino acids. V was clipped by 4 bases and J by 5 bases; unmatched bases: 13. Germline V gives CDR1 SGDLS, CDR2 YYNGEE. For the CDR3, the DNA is TGTGCCAGCAGCCCGGGACAGGGAATTATTGGCGACGAGCAGTACTTC. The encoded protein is CASSPGQGIIGDEQYF.

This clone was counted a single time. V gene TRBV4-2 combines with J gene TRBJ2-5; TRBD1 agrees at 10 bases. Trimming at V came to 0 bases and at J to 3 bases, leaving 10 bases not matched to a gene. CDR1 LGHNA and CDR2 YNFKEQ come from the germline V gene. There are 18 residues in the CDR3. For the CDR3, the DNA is TGTGCCAGCAGCCAAGATCCGATGAGACAGGGGGCTGAAGAGACCCAGTACTTC. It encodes CASSQDPMRQGAEETQYF.

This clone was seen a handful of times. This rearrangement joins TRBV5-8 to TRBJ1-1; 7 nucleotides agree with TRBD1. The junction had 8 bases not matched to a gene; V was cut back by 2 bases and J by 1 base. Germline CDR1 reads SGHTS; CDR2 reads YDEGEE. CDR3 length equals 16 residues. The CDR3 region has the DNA TGTGCCAGCAGCTTTACAGGGGATCTAGGGAACACTGAAGCTTTCTTT. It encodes CASSFTGDLGNTEAFF.